This entry describes one TCR beta chain. Its antigen remains unknown. TCRdb redid the calling of the 5' RACE reads with MiXCR, one entry per CDR3 protein. The repertoire holds 300,000 to 400,000 distinct CDR3 sequences, with roughly 8% as singletons. The CDR3 runs 14 residues. V was cut by 0 bases and J by 0 bases, with 6 bases left in between. Germline loops: CDR1 SGHNT, CDR2 YYREEE (reference sequence). The sample originates from a study of T cells after yellow fever vaccination. Study outcomes and limitations: Weaker, the secondary response had a peak occurring faster, on day 5 versus 15.

This chain links TRBV5-4 with TRBJ1-2; D not resolved. The receptor's source is a man aged 18-30 years who received the YFV17D yellow fever vaccine. Here the sequenced sample was PBMCs, taken about 41 days after the first yellow fever vaccination. In DNA form, the CDR3 reads TGTGCCAGCAGCTTGGCCGGCCCTAACTATGGCTACACCTTC. Its translation is CASSLAGPNYGYTF.